A single sample is the source of the 20 T cell receptor beta chains below, sequenced in a study of CD8+CD57+ T cells in acquired aplastic anemia. The template used for profiling TCR beta VDJ and CDR3 was genomic DNA. TCRdb recomputed calls from the reads with MiXCR, one row per CDR3 protein. Found here are about 270,000 distinct CDR3 sequences, about 56% of them singletons; the top ten hold 7.5% to 9%. The sample consisted of sorted CD4+, CD8+, or CD8+CD57+ T cells (not recorded which) from PBMCs. These receptors originate from a human donor with severe aplastic anemia or a healthy control (not recorded which).

J is TRBJ2-7 and V is TRBV19; 7 bases agree with TRBD1. V gave up 1 base and J gave up 5 bases; unmatched junction bases: 8. The germline CDR1 and CDR2 sequences are LNHDA and SQIVND (reference sequence). There are 15 residues in the CDR3. For the CDR3, the DNA is TGTGCCAGTAGTATAGGACAGGGTGATCTCGACGAGCAGTACTTC. This codes for CASSIGQGDLDEQYF.

Worth noting for this clonotype: One end of the junction is discordant with germline, which a read error may explain. The chain is built from TRBV5-5 and TRBJ2-5; 7 positions match TRBD1. The CDR3 consists of 14 residues. Looked up from germline, CDR1 is SGHKS and CDR2 is YYEKEE (reference sequence). The CDR3 region has the DNA TGTGCCAGCAGCCCAACAGGGGTCCAAGAGACCCAGCACTTC. As protein: CASSPTGVQETQHF.

At least ten counts were recorded for this clonotype. The rearrangement links TRBV11-3 to TRBJ2-7, with 7 bases matching TRBD1. Germline CDR1 SGHNT, CDR2 YENEEA. Germline trimming cut 5 bases from V and 5 bases from J; bases unmatched to any gene: 9. The CDR3 is 14 amino acids. The CDR3 is CASSRPHRGDEQYF. The CDR3 DNA is TGTGCCAGCAGCCGCCCGCACAGGGGAGACGAGCAGTACTTC.

This clonotype was seen once. The rearrangement links TRBV20-1 to TRBJ2-1, with D unresolved. The CDR3 sequence is 12 residues long. In germline, CDR1 is DFQATT, CDR2 SNEGSKA (reference sequence). The V gene lost 5 bases and the J gene lost 3 bases, with 8 bases spanning the gap. The CDR3 region is CSASRVYNEQFF. The CDR3 coding sequence is TGCAGTGCTTCAAGGGTCTACAATGAGCAGTTCTTC.

The chain has TRBV7-2 and TRBJ2-2, with TRBD2 matching 9 bases. Germline loops: CDR1 SGHTA, CDR2 FQGNSA. The CDR3 extends over 17 amino acids. V trimming: 4 bases; J trimming: 1 base; junction bases outside the gene matches: 7. As DNA, the CDR3 is TGTGCCAGCAGCTCGGGGGGACTAGCTGGGAACACCGGGGAGCTGTTTTTT. Its protein is CASSSGGLAGNTGELFF.

The chain links TRBV6-5 to TRBJ2-1, with D uncertain. The CDR3 extends over 15 amino acids. Trimming removed 8 bases at V and 3 bases at J, with 17 bases between. From germline, CDR1 is MNHEY and CDR2 SVGAGI. The CDR3 reads CASSGNTIYYNEQFF. CDR3 nucleotide sequence: TGTGCCAGCTCCGGAAATACGATATACTACAATGAGCAGTTCTTC.

This clonotype was observed a few times. Here the CDR3 DNA reads TGTGCCAGCAGCTGGGACAGGGGGCTTGAGCAGTACTTC. The encoded protein is CASSWDRGLEQYF. This sequence joins TRBV5-4 and TRBJ2-7, with 12 bases fitting TRBD1. This CDR3 region has 13 residues. CDR1 and CDR2 (germline): SGHNT, YYREEE (reference sequence). V was clipped by 3 bases and J by 7 bases; unmatched bases: 2.

This clonotype turned up a few times. The chain recombines TRBV20-1 with TRBJ2-7; no firm D call. Germline CDR1 is DFQATT and CDR2 is SNEGSKA (reference sequence). The CDR3 spans 12 residues. Trimming pared 1 base from V and 4 bases from J, leaving 8 bases between. The CDR3 region has the DNA TGCAGTGCTAGAGTAGGCGGATACGAGCAGTACTTC. Protein product: CSARVGGYEQYF.

In this sample, this clonotype turned up many times. The chain uses TRBV9 and TRBJ2-7; D gene uncertain. The ends were cut back, 0 bases at V and 0 bases at J, with 10 bases in the middle. The CDR3 spans 15 residues. CDR1 is SGDLS, CDR2 YYNGEE, per germline. The CDR3 loop reads CASSVDLARSYEQYF. The CDR3 nucleotides read TGTGCCAGCAGCGTAGATTTGGCCCGCTCCTACGAGCAGTACTTC. Combining the CDR3 with reference TRBV9 and TRBJ2-7 gives the whole variable domain DSGVTQTPKHLITATGQRVTLRCSPRSGDLSVYWYQQSLDQGLQFLIQYYNGEERAKGNILERFSAQQFPDLHSELNLSSLELGDSALYFCASSVDLARSYEQYFGPGTRLTVT.

This clonotype was counted many times. The V and J genes are TRBV27 and TRBJ2-7; 9 bases align to TRBD1. V was clipped by 10 bases and J by 6 bases; unmatched bases: 22. The germline V gene encodes CDR1 MNHEY and CDR2 SMNVEV (reference sequence). The CDR3 totals 17 residues. The DNA of the CDR3 is TGTGCCAAGTCGGAAATAAACAGGGGGCATTCCCGAATCGAGCAGTACTTC. This translates into CAKSEINRGHSRIEQYF.

In regard to this clonotype: The CDR3 carries no conserved terminal phenylalanine or tryptophan, so it likely arises from a read error. V gene TRBV20-1 combines with J gene TRBJ2-7; D may be TRBD2 (6 bases). The CDR3 totals 11 residues. Trimming stripped 3 bases from V and 5 bases from J, with 8 bases between. Germline V lookup: CDR1 DFQATT, CDR2 SNEGSKA (reference sequence). The DNA of the CDR3 is TGCAGTGCTAGGTCGGGGGACGAGCAGTACTCC. This encodes CSARSGDEQYS.

This clonotype was seen only a few times. The chain employs TRBV12-3 or TRBV12-4 and TRBJ1-3, with TRBD1 identical over 12 bases. Losses at the gene ends were 6 bases for V and 6 bases for J; bases not matched to a gene: 9. This CDR3 contains 16 residues. This CDR3 reads CASRTTGTGGKNTIYF. As DNA, the CDR3 is TGTGCCAGCAGGACCACCGGGACAGGGGGCAAAAACACCATATATTTT.

This clonotype was picked up one time. The rearrangement uses TRBV20-1 and TRBJ1-5; D unclear. The CDR3 length is 8 residues. Trimming cost V 3 bases and J 13 bases, with 4 bases left between them. Germline V gene lookup returns CDR1 DFQATT and CDR2 SNEGSKA (reference sequence). The CDR3 protein is CSARGQHF. CDR3 nucleotide sequence: TGCAGTGCTAGGGGACAGCATTTT.

The V and J genes are TRBV2 and TRBJ1-1; 9 positions agree with TRBD1. Trimming cost V 6 bases and J 0 bases; bases outside gene matches: 5. Germline CDR1 and CDR2: SNHLY and FYNNEI. The CDR3 has 15 residues. CDR3 protein: CASRGQGRVNTEAFF. CDR3 sequence (DNA): TGTGCCAGCAGGGGACAGGGCCGGGTGAACACTGAAGCTTTCTTT.

The V call is TRBV19, the J call TRBJ2-5; 9 bases fit TRBD2. With 0 bases clipped from V and 2 bases from J, the junction kept 7 bases outside the gene matches. This CDR3 region has 17 residues. In germline, CDR1 is LNHDA, CDR2 SQIVND (reference sequence). Here the CDR3 DNA reads TGTGCCAGTAGTATAGATTTGGCTAGCGGGGTTCAAGAGACCCAGTACTTC. It codes for CASSIDLASGVQETQYF.

This clonotype was observed at least ten times. V is TRBV7-9 and J is TRBJ2-1; TRBD1 might be the D (6 bases). The V and J ends lost 3 bases and 7 bases respectively, with 16 bases between them. Germline V gene data show CDR1 as SEHNR and CDR2 as FQNEAQ (reference sequence). CDR3 length: 15 residues. The chain's CDR3 is CASSLSGGEANEQFF. The CDR3 region has the DNA TGTGCCAGCAGCTTGAGTGGGGGCGAAGCTAATGAGCAGTTCTTC. The full variable domain, its missing parts supplied by reference TRBV7-9 and TRBJ2-1, is DTGVSQNPRHKITKRGQNVTFRCDPISEHNRLYWYRQTLGQGPEFLTYFQNEAQLEKSRLLSDRFSAERPKGSFSTLEIQRTEQGDSAMYLCASSLSGGEANEQFFGPGTRLTVL.

This clonotype was counted ten times or more. This chain joins TRBV6-1 and TRBJ1-1, with a possible D match to TRBD1 (6 bases). The CDR3 runs to 16 residues. V dropped 2 bases and J dropped 1 base, with 14 bases sitting between them. The germline gives CDR1 MNHNS, CDR2 SASEGT. The chain's CDR3 is CASSEKGTRENTEAFF. The DNA for the CDR3 is TGTGCCAGCAGTGAAAAGGGGACACGTGAGAACACTGAAGCTTTCTTT.

A remark on this clonotype: Compared with germline, one end of the junction differs, possibly owing to a read error. The chain couples TRBV5-1 to TRBJ1-6; unclear D gene. Germline CDR1 is SGHRS and CDR2 is YFSETQ. The CDR3 extends over 15 amino acids. CDR3 bases: TGTGCCAGCAGCTCCGGACGGGGTCTAATACCACCCCTCCACTTT. This gives the protein CASSSGRGLIPPLHF.

Ten or more counts support this clonotype. The CDR3 reads CASSAGTGVSNQPQHF. CDR3 DNA: TGTGCCAGCAGCGCGGGGACAGGGGTGAGCAATCAGCCCCAGCATTTT. This chain joins TRBV9 and TRBJ1-5, with 10 bases matching TRBD1. V shed 3 bases and J 1 base; nucleotides not matched to a gene: 4. Germline CDR1 reads SGDLS; CDR2 reads YYNGEE. The CDR3 spans 16 residues.

V and J are TRBV7-6 and TRBJ2-7, with D possibly TRBD1 on 5 matching bases. Germline V gene sequence: CDR1 SGHVS, CDR2 FNYEAQ. The CDR3 covers 16 residues. V was pared by 1 base and J by 0 bases, with 13 bases between. The chain's CDR3 is CASSLEVRASSYEQYF. The DNA for the CDR3 is TGTGCCAGCAGCTTAGAAGTCAGGGCGAGCTCCTACGAGCAGTACTTC. Variable domain in full (rest from reference TRBV7-6 and TRBJ2-7): GAGVSQSPRYKVTKRGQDVALRCDPISGHVSLYWYRQALGQGPEFLTYFNYEAQQDKSGLPNDRFSAERPEGSISTLTIQRTEQRDSAMYRCASSLEVRASSYEQYFGPGTRLTVT.